This TCR beta chain was recorded in a study of T cell changes during pregnancy in multiple sclerosis. This clone appeared once. The germline V gene has CDR1 SNHLY and CDR2 FYNNEI. There are 12 residues in the CDR3. V was trimmed by 7 bases and J by 6 bases, leaving 10 bases between them. Profiling relied on immunoSEQ multiplex PCR, and the TCRdb table lists in-frame clones only, not all of them. The repertoire includes roughly 64,000 clones, just over 90% of them detected once, and 1% to 1.5% sits in the top ten. The sample here was peripheral blood, taken in the second trimester of pregnancy. This sequence joins TRBV2 and TRBJ2-1, with D unclear. This TCR came from a female donor with multiple sclerosis, enrolled in a pregnancy study. The CDR3 DNA is TGTGCCAGCACCCTAACCACCAATGAGCAGTTCTTC. Translation gives CASTLTTNEQFF.